These T cell receptor beta chains were read from a single sample in a study of T-cell reconstitution after alpha-beta-depleted transplantation in children. In TCRdb, the PCR reads were re-called with MiXCR into one record per CDR3 protein. The table has hundreds of thousands of distinct CDR3 sequences, approximately 22% seen once. Sequences were derived from PBMCs, mostly from graft donor cells, sampled 360 days after TCRalphabeta/CD19-depleted stem cell transplant. The receptors here all came from a boy less than two years old who had a stem cell transplant for acute myeloid leukemia, so the T cells may come from the graft donor. CDR3s include the opening cysteine and the closing phenylalanine or tryptophan. D genes are given only for firm matches. Clone sizes are given selectively: once, few, many, or a class where the clone is expanded.

v_gene: TRBV5-1
abundance: NA
j_gene: TRBJ2-3
d_gene: TRBD2
CDR3aa: CASSVLAGVGTDTQYF
CDR3nt: TGCGCCAGCAGCGTTCTAGCGGGAGTGGGGACAGATACGCAGTATTTT

v_gene: TRBV7-2
abundance: many
j_gene: TRBJ1-5
d_gene: NA
CDR3aa: CASSLYSSDQPQHF
CDR3nt: TGTGCCAGCAGCTTATATTCCTCAGATCAGCCCCAGCATTTT

v_gene: TRBV12-3/TRBV12-4
abundance: few
j_gene: TRBJ2-5
d_gene: TRBD2
CDR3aa: CASSIGGGAQETQYF
CDR3nt: TGTGCCAGCAGTATTGGCGGGGGGGCCCAAGAGACCCAGTACTTC

v_gene: TRBV12-3/TRBV12-4
abundance: NA
j_gene: TRBJ2-5
d_gene: NA
CDR3aa: CASSLVAPGEETQYF
CDR3nt: TGTGCCAGCAGTTTAGTGGCACCGGGTGAAGAGACCCAGTACTTC

v_gene: TRBV7-2
abundance: many
j_gene: TRBJ1-5
d_gene: NA
CDR3aa: CASSLGPGYQPQHF
CDR3nt: TGTGCCAGCAGCTTAGGGCCGGGGTATCAGCCCCAGCATTTT

v_gene: TRBV29-1
abundance: few
j_gene: TRBJ2-1
d_gene: TRBD2
CDR3aa: CSVTGTSGGIYNEQFF
CDR3nt: TGCAGCGTTACCGGGACTAGCGGGGGAATATACAATGAGCAGTTCTTC

v_gene: TRBV9
abundance: few
j_gene: TRBJ2-5
d_gene: TRBD2
CDR3aa: CASSRTSETQYF
CDR3nt: TGTGCCAGCAGCCGGACTAGCGAGACCCAGTACTTC

v_gene: TRBV5-6
abundance: NA
j_gene: TRBJ2-7
d_gene: NA
CDR3aa: CASARTVFYEQYF
CDR3nt: TGTGCCAGCGCCAGGACGGTGTTCTACGAGCAGTACTTC

v_gene: TRBV3-1
abundance: few
j_gene: TRBJ2-7
d_gene: NA
CDR3aa: CASSQAFNYEQYF
CDR3nt: TGTGCCAGCAGCCAAGCTTTCAACTACGAGCAGTACTTC

v_gene: TRBV20-1
abundance: NA
j_gene: TRBJ1-2
d_gene: NA
CDR3aa: CSASSPRAFLTTF
CDR3nt: TGCAGTGCTAGTTCACCACGGGCATTTCTCACGACGTTC

v_gene: TRBV5-1
abundance: NA
j_gene: TRBJ2-3
d_gene: NA
CDR3aa: CASSLSPLTDTQYF
CDR3nt: TGCGCCAGCAGCTTGTCGCCCCTCACAGATACGCAGTATTTT